This T cell receptor beta chain was found in a study of glioma-infiltrating T cells. A note on this clonotype: Antigen unknown.

Study-wide results and limits: Tissue-blood divergence was below expectation in non-neoplastic patients, above in gliomas. CDR3 overlap between tissue and blood was very small.

Amplification of TCR alpha and beta CDR3 regions from RNA used iRepertoire nested multiplex PCR. Tissue mRNA or PBMC total RNA, roughly 100-400 ng, went into one-step reverse transcription and amplification. TCRdb recomputed calls from the multiplex PCR reads with MiXCR, one row per CDR3 protein. The sample lists about 140,000 distinct CDR3 sequences, around 40% occurring once. The CDR3 has 14 amino acids. The V gene's germline CDR1 is SGHTA and CDR2 FQGNSA. Trimming removed 3 bases at V and 6 bases at J, with 15 bases between. This sequence was found in a human donor with low-grade glioma or glioblastoma, undergoing nonglioma brain surgery, or in good health (not recorded which). Material: glioma tissue, nonneoplastic brain tissue, or PBMCs (not recorded which). V and J are TRBV7-2 and TRBJ2-7; the D gene is possibly TRBD1 (5 bases). The CDR3 DNA is TGTGCCAGCAGCTTTAGTGCAGGGTACGGCGAGCAGTACTTC. It specifies CASSFSAGYGEQYF.